The 32 T cell receptor beta chains in this list originate from one sample, sequenced in a study of T-cell reconstitution after alpha-beta-depleted transplantation in children. Library preparation (for TCRbeta) was performed with unique molecular identifiers. TCRdb re-called the PCR reads with MiXCR, one entry per CDR3 protein. The profile shows about 870,000 distinct CDR3 sequences, roughly 15% of them singletons. The material sequenced was PBMCs, mostly from graft donor cells, taken 360 days after TCRalphabeta/CD19-depleted stem cell transplant. These receptors all come from a male patient between 5 and 17 years old who had a stem cell transplant for acute lymphoblastic leukemia, so the T cells may come from the graft donor.

The rearrangement links TRBV5-1 to TRBJ2-3, with TRBD1 matching 7 bases. The germline V gene has CDR1 SGHRS and CDR2 YFSETQ. V was pared by 0 bases and J by 6 bases, with 7 bases of the junction left unmatched. This CDR3 spans 15 amino acids. In nucleotides, the CDR3 is TGCGCCAGCAGCTTGGCCGACGGACAGGCTGATACGCAGTATTTT. It encodes CASSLADGQADTQYF.

The V call is TRBV11-1, the J call TRBJ2-7; 7 bases are a match to TRBD1. J lost 3 bases, V lost 4 bases, and 9 bases had no gene match. The CDR3 runs to 15 residues. Germline CDR1 SGHAT, CDR2 FQDESV (reference sequence). The CDR3 coding sequence is TGTGCCAGCAGCTCCCGGGACAGCCTTAACTACGAGCAGTACTTC. Its protein is CASSSRDSLNYEQYF.

V gene TRBV19 combines with J gene TRBJ2-1; possible D gene TRBD2, 5 bases. Trimming took off 2 bases at V and 5 bases at J, with 7 bases between the two ends. The germline CDR1 and CDR2 sequences are LNHDA and SQIVND (reference sequence). The CDR3 consists of 13 residues. CDR3 DNA: TGTGCCAGTAGTATATCACTAGACAATGAGCAGTTCTTC. Residues: CASSISLDNEQFF.

The table lists this clonotype with a few counts. The J gene is TRBJ2-7, the V gene TRBV20-1, with TRBD2 matching 8 bases. Germline loops: CDR1 DFQATT, CDR2 SNEGSKA (reference sequence). V trimming: 1 base; J trimming: 3 bases; junction bases outside the gene matches: 8. This CDR3 has 15 amino acids. CDR3 nucleotides: TGCAGTGCTAGAGGCCACGGGAGCGGGAGCTACGAGCAGTACTTC. Translating it yields CSARGHGSGSYEQYF.

This clonotype was seen only a few times. The CDR3 region has the DNA TGCGCCAGCAGCTTGAGGCTAGCGGGAGTTCTTAAGTACGAGCAGTACTTC. This translates into CASSLRLAGVLKYEQYF. The chain has TRBV5-1 and TRBJ2-7; 10 nucleotides match TRBD2. This CDR3 region has 17 residues. Germline V gives CDR1 SGHRS, CDR2 YFSETQ. The junction had 11 bases not matched to a gene; V was cut back by 1 base and J by 4 bases.

The V call is TRBV19, the J call TRBJ2-7, with 7 bases matching TRBD1. The CDR3 is 14 amino acids. The trim removed 10 bases at V and 2 bases at J, leaving 11 bases unmatched. Germline CDR1 and CDR2: LNHDA and SQIVND (reference sequence). The CDR3 protein is CATSTGSPTYEQYF. The CDR3 DNA reads as TGTGCCACCTCGACAGGGTCTCCAACCTACGAGCAGTACTTC.

This chain connects TRBV15 to TRBJ1-1; 12 nucleotides line up with TRBD1. The length of the CDR3 is 14 residues. The V gene's germline CDR1 is LNHNV and CDR2 YYDKDF (reference sequence). The V gene end was trimmed by 4 bases and the J gene end by 6 bases; junction bases not matched to a gene: 3. CDR3 residues: CATSTGQGAAEAFF. The CDR3 bases are TGTGCCACCAGCACGGGACAGGGGGCGGCTGAAGCTTTCTTT.

The V gene is TRBV7-9, the J gene TRBJ2-2; TRBD1 aligns across 9 bases. From germline, CDR1 is SEHNR and CDR2 FQNEAQ (reference sequence). CDR3 length: 16 residues. Unmatched junction bases numbered 9, after V lost 4 bases and J lost 6 bases. CDR3 region: CASSSGPDRGAGELFF. DNA for the CDR3: TGTGCCAGCAGCTCTGGTCCGGACAGGGGAGCCGGGGAGCTGTTTTTT.

In its sample, this clonotype was seen many times. This chain joins TRBV3-1 and TRBJ2-2; D uncertain. V lost 6 bases and J lost 2, with 7 bases in between. The CDR3 has 13 residues. Per germline, CDR1 LGHDT and CDR2 YNNKEL (reference sequence). The CDR3 protein is CASRTINTGELFF. CDR3 nucleotides: TGTGCCAGCAGAACTATCAACACCGGGGAGCTGTTTTTT.

V gene TRBV9 combines with J gene TRBJ2-3, with 7 bases matching TRBD2. Looked up from germline, CDR1 is SGDLS and CDR2 is YYNGEE. This CDR3 contains 17 residues. The V segment lost 3 bases and the J segment 7 bases; nucleotides outside the gene matches: 17. CDR3 in amino acids: CASSEEWIVYGRNTQYF. CDR3 in DNA: TGTGCCAGCAGCGAGGAGTGGATTGTCTACGGGAGGAATACGCAGTATTTT. Complete variable domain (other parts from reference TRBV9 and TRBJ2-3): DSGVTQTPKHLITATGQRVTLRCSPRSGDLSVYWYQQSLDQGLQFLIQYYNGEERAKGNILERFSAQQFPDLHSELNLSSLELGDSALYFCASSEEWIVYGRNTQYFGPGTRLTVL.

This clonotype was seen at least ten times. The J gene is TRBJ2-5, the V gene TRBV27; D not resolved. V dropped 6 bases and J dropped 0 bases, with 8 bases sitting between them. CDR3 length equals 13 residues. Germline CDR1 MNHEY, CDR2 SMNVEV (reference sequence). CDR3 in DNA: TGTGCCAGCAGGTTTCGATACCAAGAGACCCAGTACTTC. It yields the protein CASRFRYQETQYF.

In this sample, this clonotype turned up many times. J is TRBJ2-7 and V is TRBV12-3 or TRBV12-4, with no clear D. V was shortened by 4 bases and J by 5 bases, with 6 bases between the two germline ends. CDR3 size: 11 residues. The CDR3 sequence is CASSSRNEQYF. The DNA for the CDR3 is TGTGCCAGCAGTTCCCGCAACGAGCAGTACTTC.

This clonotype was counted a few times. The rearrangement links TRBV30 to TRBJ2-7, with D tentatively TRBD2 (5 bases). Between the trimmed V and J ends, which lost 2 bases and 6 bases, there was a span of 8 bases. The germline CDR1 and CDR2 sequences are GTSNPN and SVGIG (reference sequence). This CDR3 has 11 residues. The CDR3 DNA reads TGTGCCTGGAGTCGGGGTGCCGAGCAGTACTTC. Translated: CAWSRGAEQYF.

In its sample, this clonotype was seen a few times. This chain joins TRBV12-3 or TRBV12-4 and TRBJ2-1; 13 nucleotides line up with TRBD2. The CDR3 spans 15 residues. The junction had 8 bases not matched to a gene; V was cut back by 6 bases and J by 9 bases. In nucleotides, the CDR3 is TGTGCCAGCAGCCCCGGACTAGCGGGAGTCGGTGAGCAGTTCTTC. It translates to CASSPGLAGVGEQFF.

This clonotype was observed a few times. V is TRBV7-8 and J is TRBJ1-3, with D uncertain. From germline, CDR1 is SGHVS and CDR2 FQNEAQ. With 5 bases removed from V and 3 bases from J, the gap between germline ends came to 14 bases. The CDR3 sequence is 15 residues long. In DNA, the CDR3 is TGTGCCAGCAGCCCCGGTCAGTTCTTTGGAAACACCATATATTTT. It yields the protein CASSPGQFFGNTIYF.

The rearrangement joins TRBV6-5 to TRBJ1-2; no clear D gene. V was cut by 2 bases and J by 5 bases, with 12 bases left in between. Germline lookup yields CDR1 MNHEY and CDR2 SVGAGI. The CDR3 length is 14 residues. The CDR3 spells CASSYGPMGYGYTF. The CDR3 DNA follows: TGTGCCAGCAGTTACGGACCCATGGGTTATGGCTACACCTTC.

V gene TRBV5-6 combines with J gene TRBJ2-4; the match to TRBD2 covers 11 bases. The V and J ends lost 2 bases and 7 bases, in that order; junction bases with no gene match: 2. This CDR3 contains 14 residues. CDR1 is SGHDT, CDR2 YYEEEE, per germline. Here the CDR3 DNA reads TGTGCCAGCAGCTTTAGCGGGAGGGGGAACATTCAGTACTTC. The encoded protein is CASSFSGRGNIQYF. The whole variable domain, remainder taken from reference TRBV5-6 and TRBJ2-4, is DAGVTQSPTHLIKTRGQQVTLRCSPKSGHDTVSWYQQALGQGPQFIFQYYEEEERQRGNFPDRFSGHQFPNYSSELNVNALLLGDSALYLCASSFSGRGNIQYFGAGTRLSVL.

The rearrangement links TRBV18 to TRBJ1-4, with a weak D call TRBD1 (5 bases). The CDR3 has 16 residues. Trimming shortened V by 3 bases and J by 7 bases, and 18 bases separated the two germline ends. The germline gives CDR1 KGHSH, CDR2 LQKENI. The CDR3 DNA is TGTGCCAGCTCACCCGTAAAAGGGGTGGCGAGTGAAAAACTGTTTTTT. Translation gives CASSPVKGVASEKLFF.

This clonotype was counted only a few times. This chain joins TRBV15 and TRBJ2-7, with 7 bases identical to TRBD2. Trimming removed 0 bases from V and 5 bases from J; junction bases left unmatched: 7. The CDR3 consists of 15 residues. Germline CDR1 and CDR2: LNHNV and YYDKDF (reference sequence). As DNA, the CDR3 is TGTGCCACCAGCAGAGAGGCAGCGGGATCCCACGAGCAGTACTTC. Amino acid sequence: CATSREAAGSHEQYF. The complete variable domain, with remaining parts taken from reference TRBV15 and TRBJ2-7, reads DAMVIQNPRYQVTQFGKPVTLSCSQTLNHNVMYWYQQKSSQAPKLLFHYYDKDFNNEADTPDNFQSRRPNTSFCFLDIRSPGLGDTAMYLCATSREAAGSHEQYFGPGTRLTVT.

Remarks on this clonotype: The junction does not match germline at one end; this may be a read error. The chain couples TRBV5-1 to TRBJ2-7; a possible D gene is TRBD1 (6 bases). The CDR3 runs to 13 residues. The germline gives CDR1 SGHRS, CDR2 YFSETQ. As DNA, the CDR3 is TGTGCCAGCAGCTTGACAGGAGACTACGAGCAGTACTTC. Protein: CASSLTGDYEQYF.

This clonotype was observed at least ten times. The rearrangement joins TRBV28 to TRBJ1-5, with TRBD1 matching over 9 bases. The length of the CDR3 is 15 residues. Trimming took 4 bases from V and 2 from J; bases not matched to a gene: 3. Germline values: CDR1 MDHEN, CDR2 SYDVKM. DNA of the CDR3: TGTGCCAGCAGTTGGGGGACAGGGCGCAATCAGCCCCAGCATTTT. Residues: CASSWGTGRNQPQHF.

The J gene is TRBJ2-7, the V gene TRBV6-5, with 8 bases that match TRBD1. CDR1 MNHEY and CDR2 SVGAGI come from the germline V gene. J gave up 3 bases and V 0 bases, and 4 bases lay outside the gene matches. The CDR3 covers 15 residues. CDR3 protein: CASSYSWTGIYEQYF. CDR3 bases: TGTGCCAGCAGTTACTCGTGGACAGGGATCTACGAGCAGTACTTC.

In this sample, this clonotype turned up a few times. This sequence joins TRBV7-8 and TRBJ2-1; D is undetermined. The germline V and J ends were trimmed by 5 bases and 7 bases, with 12 bases remaining between them. The CDR3 totals 13 residues. Germline V gene sequence: CDR1 SGHVS, CDR2 FQNEAQ. CDR3 sequence reads: CASSRSVRNEQFF. In nucleotides, the CDR3 is TGTGCCAGCAGCCGCTCGGTGAGGAATGAGCAGTTCTTC.

The CDR3 spells CASALAGGPGDTQYF. CDR3 in DNA: TGTGCCAGCGCGCTGGCGGGAGGGCCGGGCGATACGCAGTATTTT. This chain uses TRBV7-8 with TRBJ2-3; 9 bases map to TRBD2. Per germline, CDR1 SGHVS and CDR2 FQNEAQ. The J segment lost 6 bases and the V segment lost 8 bases, leaving 12 bases of the junction unmatched. This CDR3 has 15 residues.

The chain couples TRBV11-2 to TRBJ2-3; TRBD2 matches at 10 bases. The CDR3 has 16 residues. Germline CDR1 SGHAT, CDR2 FQNNGV. Trimming removed 4 bases from V and 1 base from J; junction bases left unmatched: 5. CDR3 amino acids: CASSYRTSGGTDTQYF. The CDR3 DNA reads as TGTGCCAGCAGCTACAGGACTAGCGGAGGCACAGATACGCAGTATTTT.

The chain joins TRBV4-1 to TRBJ2-1; TRBD2 agrees at 10 bases. Germline trimming cut 0 bases from V and 15 bases from J; bases unmatched to any gene: 14. This CDR3 region has 16 residues. CDR1 is MGHRA and CDR2 is YSYEKL in the germline V gene. CDR3 sequence (DNA): TGCGCCAGCAGCCAAGATGGAGCGGGAGGGCCCTCGGGTGGGTTCTTC. It specifies CASSQDGAGGPSGGFF.

The rearrangement links TRBV7-6 to TRBJ2-7; no clear D gene. Germline CDR1 reads SGHVS; CDR2 reads FNYEAQ. V gave up 2 bases and J gave up 6 bases, with 14 bases separating them. The CDR3 loop spans 14 amino acids. This CDR3 is CASSLQAGLGEQYF. CDR3 DNA sequence: TGTGCCAGCAGCTTACAGGCCGGTCTAGGCGAGCAGTACTTC. Full variable domain (missing parts from reference TRBV7-6 and TRBJ2-7): GAGVSQSPRYKVTKRGQDVALRCDPISGHVSLYWYRQALGQGPEFLTYFNYEAQQDKSGLPNDRFSAERPEGSISTLTIQRTEQRDSAMYRCASSLQAGLGEQYFGPGTRLTVT.

This clonotype was recorded a few times. V is TRBV4-1 and J is TRBJ1-1, with D perhaps TRBD1 (6 bases). This CDR3 has 14 amino acids. V was cut by 5 bases and J by 4 bases, with 14 bases left in between. Germline CDR1 reads MGHRA; CDR2 reads YSYEKL. CDR3 amino acids: CASSSNRVRTEAFF. The CDR3 bases are TGCGCCAGCAGCTCCAACAGGGTTCGCACTGAAGCTTTCTTT.

This clonotype was detected only a few times. The chain recombines TRBV5-1 with TRBJ2-1; a possible D gene is TRBD2 (6 bases). V was shortened by 4 bases and J by 3 bases, with 17 bases between the two germline ends. The CDR3 has 16 amino acids. Germline CDR1 SGHRS, CDR2 YFSETQ. The CDR3 bases are TGCGCCAGCAGCCCGGGTGGGGGACTCTTCTACAATGAGCAGTTCTTC. It codes for CASSPGGGLFYNEQFF.

This clonotype was detected a few times. The chain combines TRBV7-3 with TRBJ1-6; D is uncertain. The germline V gene has CDR1 SGHTA and CDR2 FQGTGA. The CDR3 is 13 residues long. V was pared by 1 base and J by 15 bases, with 13 bases between. CDR3 residues: CASSLRLASLLHF. The DNA of the CDR3 is TGTGCCAGCAGCTTAAGGCTGGCGTCGCTCCTCCACTTT.

This clonotype has a handful of counts. This chain links TRBV5-1 with TRBJ2-1; TRBD2 aligns across 9 bases. Germline V CDR1 and CDR2: SGHRS, YFSETQ. V lost 4 bases, J lost 3 bases, and 5 bases stayed unmatched. The CDR3 extends over 15 amino acids. Here the CDR3 DNA reads TGCGCCAGCAGCCAAGAACTAGCGGGCTACAATGAGCAGTTCTTC. Amino acid sequence: CASSQELAGYNEQFF.

The chain has TRBV7-9 and TRBJ2-5; 10 bases match TRBD1. The CDR3 loop spans 15 amino acids. V shed 5 bases, J shed 1 base, and the junction held 4 bases outside the gene matches. Germline lookup yields CDR1 SEHNR and CDR2 FQNEAQ (reference sequence). Here the CDR3 DNA reads TGTGCCAGCAGCCCAGGGACAGGGGTCCAAGAGACCCAGTACTTC. Protein sequence: CASSPGTGVQETQYF.